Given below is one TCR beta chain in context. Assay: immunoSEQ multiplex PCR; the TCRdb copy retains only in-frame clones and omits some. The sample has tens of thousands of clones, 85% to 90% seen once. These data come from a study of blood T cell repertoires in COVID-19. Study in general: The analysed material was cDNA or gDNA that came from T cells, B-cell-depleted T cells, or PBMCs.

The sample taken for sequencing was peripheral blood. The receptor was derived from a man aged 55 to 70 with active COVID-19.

This chain's CDR3 is CASRRQGSRGSTDTQYF. As DNA, the CDR3 is TGCGCCAGCAGACGGCAGGGATCTAGGGGAAGCACAGATACGCAGTATTTT. The gene calls are TRBV5-1 and TRBJ2-3; a possible D gene is TRBD1 (5 bases). Trimming removed 5 bases from V and 0 bases from J, with 19 bases in between. CDR3 length: 17 residues. CDR1 and CDR2 (germline): SGHRS, YFSETQ.